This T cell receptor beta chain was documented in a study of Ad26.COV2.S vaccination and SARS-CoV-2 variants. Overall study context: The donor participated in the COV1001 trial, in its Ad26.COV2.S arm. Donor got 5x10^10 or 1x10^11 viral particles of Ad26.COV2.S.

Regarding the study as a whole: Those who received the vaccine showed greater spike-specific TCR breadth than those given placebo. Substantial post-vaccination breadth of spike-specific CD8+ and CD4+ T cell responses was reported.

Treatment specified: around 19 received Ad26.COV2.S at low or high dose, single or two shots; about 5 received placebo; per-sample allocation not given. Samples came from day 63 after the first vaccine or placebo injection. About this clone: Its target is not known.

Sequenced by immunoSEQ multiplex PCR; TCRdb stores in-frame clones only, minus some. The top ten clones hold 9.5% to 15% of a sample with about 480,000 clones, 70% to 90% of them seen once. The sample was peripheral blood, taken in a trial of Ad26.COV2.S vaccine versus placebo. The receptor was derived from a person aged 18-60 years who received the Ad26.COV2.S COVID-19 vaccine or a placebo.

The CDR3 DNA reads TGTGCCAGTAGTGTTAGAAATCAGGGTTTCCAAGAGACCCAGTACTTC. Protein product: CASSVRNQGFQETQYF. The chain employs TRBV19 and TRBJ2-5; tentatively, D is TRBD1 (5 bases). The CDR3 length is 16 residues. The V gene lost 5 bases and the J gene lost 1 base, with 17 bases spanning the gap. Germline lookup yields CDR1 LNHDA and CDR2 SQIVND (reference sequence).